This T cell receptor (beta chain) is drawn from a study of sequential checkpoint blockade in melanoma. Treatment given: randomized to nivolumab then ipilimumab (arm A) or the reverse (arm B). No patient had prior DNA-damaging chemotherapy. The method was immunoSEQ multiplex PCR; TCRdb's version includes in-frame clones alone and lacks a portion of them. The table shows approximately 2,500 clones, with about 25% occurring only once. Trimming removed 4 bases from V and 0 bases from J, with 12 bases in between. The germline V gene encodes CDR1 LNHNV and CDR2 YYDKDF (reference sequence). The CDR3 sequence is 15 residues long.

The sequencing here drew on tumor tissue (inferred from file names), taken from a patient given nivolumab and ipilimumab in sequence. The sequence derives from a human donor with melanoma. The gene calls are TRBV15 and TRBJ2-5; D is possibly TRBD1 (6 bases). CDR3 DNA sequence: TGTGCCACCAGCATCCCCAGGGGTTACCAAGAGACCCAGTACTTC. This gives the protein CATSIPRGYQETQYF.